Following are 4 T cell receptor beta chains from one sample sequenced in a study of shared clonotypes between healthy human individuals. TCRdb's copy holds only in-frame clones and misses some; the assay was immunoSEQ multiplex PCR. The profile shows under 2.5 million clones, about 90% of them singletons. The sample consisted of naive CD4+ T cells from PBMCs. As to subset: CD45RA+ positively selected. The receptors derive from a man aged 18-30 years in good health. Some clones in this sample may be carry-over from other donors' samples.

The gene calls are TRBV27 and TRBJ2-7, with 9 positions matching TRBD1. Trimming at V came to 0 bases and at J to 4 bases, leaving 4 bases not matched to a gene. The CDR3 loop spans 15 amino acids. CDR1 is MNHEY and CDR2 is SMNVEV in the germline V gene (reference sequence). The CDR3 DNA sequence: TGTGCCAGCAGTTTATCCGGGACAGGGCATTACGAGCAGTACTTC. Translation: CASSLSGTGHYEQYF.

J is TRBJ2-3 and V is TRBV13; D possibly matches TRBD1 or TRBD2 (6 bases each). The CDR3 length is 15 residues. Between the trimmed V and J ends, which lost 1 base and 0 bases, there was a span of 8 bases. In germline, CDR1 is PRHDT, CDR2 FYEKMQ (reference sequence). This chain's CDR3 is CASSLVGGSTDTQYF. CDR3 nucleotide sequence: TGTGCCAGCAGCTTAGTGGGGGGCAGCACAGATACGCAGTATTTT. The variable domain in full, with the rest retrieved from reference TRBV13 and TRBJ2-3, is AAGVIQSPRHLIKEKRETATLKCYPIPRHDTVYWYQQGPGQDPQFLISFYEKMQSDKGSIPDRFSAQQFSDYHSELNMSSLELGDSALYFCASSLVGGSTDTQYFGPGTRLTVL.

The chain employs TRBV27 and TRBJ2-7; D is ambiguous. Trimming left V 7 bases short and J 1 base short, with 11 bases between. This CDR3 has 13 amino acids. Germline V gene sequence: CDR1 MNHEY, CDR2 SMNVEV (reference sequence). Here the CDR3 reads CASTLGPSYEQYF. The CDR3 nucleotides read TGTGCCAGCACCCTAGGGCCTTCCTACGAGCAGTACTTC.

This clone came up once. The chain employs TRBV19 and TRBJ1-5; 10 nucleotides agree with TRBD1. The CDR3 contains 14 residues. Germline V gene data show CDR1 as LNHDA and CDR2 as SQIVND (reference sequence). The junction had 10 bases not matched to a gene; V was cut back by 9 bases and J by 8 bases. Here the CDR3 reads CASRGDRGGEPQHF. In DNA form, the CDR3 reads TGTGCCAGCCGGGGGGACAGGGGCGGAGAGCCCCAGCATTTT.